These T cell receptor beta chains were read from a single sample in a study of blood T cell repertoires in COVID-19. Clones were read by immunoSEQ multiplex PCR, and TCRdb kept only the in-frame ones, dropping some. The data hold around 120,000 clones, with roughly four fifths observed a single time. Sequencing was done on a sample of peripheral blood. The receptor set was obtained from a man in his 70s with active or convalescent COVID-19. Both conserved end residues are part of each CDR3. The order of the fields is J gene, clone size, V gene, D gene, CDR3 protein, CDR3 DNA. The D gene is left open where the match is weak. Part of the rows lack a size; the others show once, few, many or a class for expanded clones.

TRBJ1-4 - TRBV19 - CASRRGWTNEKLFF TGTGCCAGTAGGAGGGGGTGGACTAATGAAAAACTGTTTTTT
TRBJ2-5 - TRBV9 - CASSAPGAGETQYF TGTGCCAGCAGCGCCCCAGGGGCCGGGGAGACCCAGTACTTC
TRBJ2-3 - TRBV5-6 - CASSSSFENREDTQYF TGTGCCAGCAGCTCCTCATTTGAGAACAGGGAAGATACGCAGTATTTT
TRBJ1-1 - TRBV3-1/TRBV3-2 - CASSQEAGFYTEAFF TGTGCCAGCAGCCAAGAGGCAGGGTTTTACACTGAAGCTTTCTTT
TRBJ2-1 - TRBV4-1 TRBD2 CASSQGWVPSGGTNEQFF TGCGCCAGCAGCCAAGGTTGGGTTCCGTCGGGAGGAACAAATGAGCAGTTCTTC
TRBJ1-1 - TRBV28 TRBD1 CASSPRTGRETEAFF TGTGCCAGCAGTCCCCGGACAGGGAGAGAGACTGAAGCTTTCTTT
TRBJ2-5 - TRBV9 TRBD1 CASSDPDRGGETQYF TGTGCCAGCAGCGACCCGGACAGGGGAGGAGAGACCCAGTACTTC
TRBJ2-7 - TRBV18 TRBD1 CASSPDRYEQYF TGTGCCAGCTCCCCGGACAGGTACGAGCAGTACTTC
TRBJ1-4 - TRBV7-9 - CALGVGSLEKLFF TGTGCCCTAGGGGTGGGGTCTTTGGAAAAACTGTTTTTT
TRBJ1-1 - TRBV5-4 - CASSLDQMNTEAFF TGTGCCAGCAGCTTGGATCAGATGAACACTGAAGCTTTCTTT
TRBJ2-7 - TRBV28 - CASNYGQSVYF TGTGCCAGCAATTACGGACAAAGCGTTTACTTC
TRBJ1-2 - TRBV10-1 - CASSEQGSYGYTF TGCGCCAGCAGTGAACAGGGTTCCTATGGCTACACCTTC
TRBJ1-2 - TRBV5-6 TRBD1 CASSWPTGENYGYTF TGTGCCAGCAGCTGGCCGACAGGGGAAAACTATGGCTACACCTTC
TRBJ2-7 - TRBV20-1 - CSASGNRDSYEQYF TGCAGTGCTAGTGGAAACAGGGATTCGTACGAGCAGTACTTC
TRBJ1-2 - TRBV7-9 - CASSTGAGTFYGYTF TGTGCCAGCAGCACGGGAGCCGGGACCTTCTATGGCTACACCTTC
TRBJ2-7 - TRBV6-5 TRBD1 CASTKPGTGHEQYF TGTGCCAGCACCAAGCCCGGGACAGGGCACGAGCAGTACTTC
TRBJ2-1 - TRBV4-1 - CASSQEAASTQFF TGCGCCAGCAGCCAAGAAGCGGCGTCTACCCAGTTCTTC
TRBJ1-3 few TRBV4-1 - CASSQSNRFNSGNTIYF TGCGCCAGCAGCCAATCCAACAGGTTTAACTCTGGAAACACCATATATTTT
TRBJ1-4 - TRBV19 - CASSTGREEKLFF TGTGCCAGTAGTACCGGGAGAGAAGAAAAACTGTTTTTT
TRBJ1-2 - TRBV7-8 TRBD1 CASSLGGQGRTF TGTGCCAGCAGCTTAGGGGGACAGGGAAGAACCTTC
TRBJ2-1 once TRBV11-3 - CASSFGGTEQFF TGTGCCAGCAGCTTCGGAGGGACTGAGCAGTTCTTC
TRBJ1-6 - TRBV30 - CAWTKAWNSPLHF TGTGCCTGGACTAAAGCATGGAATTCACCCCTCCACTTT
TRBJ2-5 - TRBV5-1 - CASSEVREETQYF TGCGCCAGCAGCGAGGTTCGAGAGGAGACCCAGTACTTC
TRBJ2-5 - TRBV2 - CASSEQGPETQYF TGTGCCAGCAGTGAACAGGGCCCAGAGACCCAGTACTTC
TRBJ2-7 few TRBV10-3 TRBD2 CAIRTSGGYEQYF TGTGCCATTAGGACTAGCGGGGGCTACGAGCAGTACTTC
TRBJ1-6 - TRBV7-9 - CASSPMDMSLTPLHF TGTGCCAGCAGCCCTATGGACATGAGCTTAACCCCCCTCCACTTT
TRBJ1-5 - TRBV6-1 - CASSDRAGAQPQHF TGTGCCAGCAGTGATCGAGCAGGGGCACAGCCCCAGCATTTT
TRBJ1-1 - TRBV28 - CASSPPFQGSAEAFF TGTGCCAGCAGTCCCCCTTTCCAGGGGAGCGCTGAAGCTTTCTTT
TRBJ2-7 - TRBV7-2 TRBD1 CASSFGTAVGEQYF TGTGCCAGCAGCTTCGGGACAGCCGTTGGCGAGCAGTACTTC
TRBJ2-1 once TRBV11-2 - CASSSNRVGSEQFF TGTGCCAGCAGCTCGAACCGGGTGGGGAGTGAGCAGTTCTTC
TRBJ1-2 - TRBV30 - CAWSVLSRVYTF TGTGCCTGGAGTGTACTATCCAGGGTCTACACCTTC
TRBJ2-7 - TRBV7-8 - CASSLAPGKNYEQYF TGTGCCAGCAGCTTAGCCCCCGGGAAGAACTACGAGCAGTACTTC
TRBJ2-7 - TRBV3-1/TRBV3-2 TRBD2 CASSQGTSGEQYF TGTGCCAGCAGCCAAGGGACTAGCGGCGAGCAGTACTTC
TRBJ2-2 - TRBV7-9 TRBD2 CASSRAGRVTGELFF TGTGCCAGCAGCCGAGCGGGGAGGGTCACCGGGGAGCTGTTTTTT
TRBJ2-1 - TRBV5-6 TRBD1 CASSLNRGSNEQFF TGTGCCAGCAGCCTTAACAGGGGGTCCAATGAGCAGTTCTTC
TRBJ2-3 - TRBV5-1 TRBD2 CASSIWTSGMRSTDTQYF TGCGCCAGCAGCATCTGGACTAGCGGGATGAGGAGCACAGATACGCAGTATTTT
TRBJ2-1 few TRBV4-1 TRBD1 CASSDRGGRNEQFF TGCGCCAGCAGCGACAGGGGAGGTCGCAATGAGCAGTTCTTC
TRBJ2-2 once TRBV2 TRBD2 CASSPMGGAPGELFF TGTGCCAGCAGTCCTATGGGAGGGGCGCCCGGGGAGCTGTTTTTT
TRBJ1-1 - TRBV6-5 - CATLGQHNTEAFF TGTGCCACCCTGGGGCAGCATAACACTGAAGCTTTCTTT
TRBJ1-2 - TRBV3-1/TRBV3-2 TRBD1 CASSQEDRGPYTF TGTGCCAGCAGCCAAGAGGACAGGGGCCCCTACACCTTC
TRBJ2-7 - TRBV11-2 TRBD2 CASSFLLAENYEQYF TGTGCCAGCAGCTTCTTACTAGCGGAAAACTACGAGCAGTACTTC
TRBJ2-5 - TRBV27 - CGGSVRETQYF TGTGGTGGTAGCGTTAGAGAGACCCAGTACTTC
TRBJ1-2 - TRBV4-2 TRBD1 CASSQNDRRGRKGYTF TGTGCCAGCAGCCAAAACGATCGGAGGGGGCGTAAAGGCTACACCTTC
TRBJ2-5 - TRBV5-4 - CASSLAGRGETQYF TGTGCCAGCAGCTTAGCAGGGAGGGGGGAGACCCAGTACTTC
TRBJ2-7 - TRBV9 TRBD2 CASSVQPSGSYEQYF TGTGCCAGCAGCGTACAACCTAGCGGGTCCTACGAGCAGTACTTC
TRBJ2-7 - TRBV6-1 TRBD1 CASSELPGQGTEQYF TGTGCCAGCAGTGAATTACCGGGACAGGGCACCGAGCAGTACTTC
TRBJ2-1 - TRBV5-1 TRBD2 CASSLVASGRYEQFF TGCGCCAGCAGCTTGGTGGCTAGCGGGAGATATGAGCAGTTCTTC
TRBJ1-2 - TRBV30 TRBD1 CAWSVRQGYGYTF TGTGCCTGGAGTGTACGACAGGGCTACGGCTACACCTTC
TRBJ2-7 - TRBV11-2 - CASSLSERVTYEQYF TGTGCCAGCAGCTTAAGTGAGAGGGTGACCTACGAGCAGTACTTC
TRBJ1-1 - TRBV24-1 - CATSDGGGAEAFF TGTGCCACCAGTGATGGTGGGGGCGCTGAAGCTTTCTTT
TRBJ2-7 once TRBV16 TRBD1 CASSQVRGKYEQYF TGTGCCAGCAGCCAGGTCAGGGGGAAATACGAGCAGTACTTC
TRBJ2-7 - TRBV12-3/TRBV12-4 - CASGPEGREQYF TGTGCCAGTGGTCCGGAGGGCCGGGAGCAGTACTTC
TRBJ2-1 - TRBV5-1 TRBD2 CASSSGLASYNEQFF TGCGCCAGCAGCTCGGGACTAGCGTCCTACAATGAGCAGTTCTTC
TRBJ1-1 - TRBV9 - CASGQSNTEAFF TGTGCCAGCGGACAGTCGAACACTGAAGCTTTCTTT
TRBJ1-1 - TRBV12-3/TRBV12-4 TRBD1 CASRAGGTEAFF TGTGCCAGTAGGGCAGGGGGCACTGAAGCTTTCTTT
TRBJ2-5 - TRBV7-9 TRBD2 CASSSSRLAGQETQYF TGTGCCAGCAGCTCGTCACGACTAGCGGGGCAAGAGACCCAGTACTTC
TRBJ2-5 - TRBV27 TRBD2 CASSLVAGGETQYF TGTGCCAGCAGTTTAGTAGCGGGCGGTGAGACCCAGTACTTC